This T cell receptor beta chain was sequenced during a study of early T cells in non-severe SARS-CoV-2 infection. About the study: The study sequenced bulk RNA from unsorted whole blood, with chains unpaired.

Study-wide results and caveats: VDJdb matching skewed toward anti-spike CD8 responses, missing private and CD4 specificities.

The sample holds one count of this clonotype. Its antigen is as yet unknown. J lost 7 bases, V lost 5 bases, and 7 bases had no gene match. This CDR3 has 14 amino acids. Germline V CDR1 and CDR2: SEHNR, FQNEAQ (reference sequence). Individual cDNA molecules were tagged with unique molecular identifiers, the study reported. Each CDR3 protein gets one entry after TCRdb re-called the 5' RACE reads with MiXCR. The sample has about 48,000 distinct CDR3 sequences; over 7.5% are singletons. This TCR was sampled from an adult who was a healthcare worker with PCR-confirmed SARS-CoV-2 infection or an uninfected control (not recorded which). Sequencing used whole blood. The chain joins TRBV7-9 to TRBJ2-1, with TRBD2 matching 8 bases. The DNA for the CDR3 is TGTGCCAGCAGCAATAGCGGGGCGGGGAATGAGCAGTTCTTC. Translating it yields CASSNSGAGNEQFF. Based on the CDR3 plus reference TRBV7-9 and TRBJ2-1, the full variable domain is DTGVSQNPRHKITKRGQNVTFRCDPISEHNRLYWYRQTLGQGPEFLTYFQNEAQLEKSRLLSDRFSAERPKGSFSTLEIQRTEQGDSAMYLCASSNSGAGNEQFFGPGTRLTVL.